This T cell receptor beta chain was found in a study of blood T cell repertoires in COVID-19. Overall study context: Samples came from the United States, Italy and Spain, spanning acute and convalescent COVID-19. T cells, B-cell-depleted T cells, or PBMCs provided the cDNA or gDNA that served as material.

V was shortened by 1 base and J by 8 bases, with 11 bases between the two germline ends. Germline V lookup: CDR1 LGHNA, CDR2 YSLEER. The CDR3 loop spans 13 amino acids. Sequenced by immunoSEQ multiplex PCR; TCRdb stores in-frame clones only, minus some. The sample contains more than 100,000 clones, roughly 85% of which appear only once. The chain recombines TRBV4-3 with TRBJ1-1, with D unresolved. Sequenced material: peripheral blood. The receptor's source is a man aged 35-49 years with acute or convalescent COVID-19. The CDR3 DNA is TGCGCCAGCAGCCAAGTCCCCGAGACAGAAGCTTTCTTT. Amino acids: CASSQVPETEAFF.